These 23 T cell receptor beta chains share one sample of origin, sequenced in a study of Ad26.COV2.S vaccination and SARS-CoV-2 variants. The treatment denotes: some 20 received Ad26.COV2.S at low or high dose, single or two shots; about 5 received placebo; per-sample allocation not given. Repertoires come from day 63 after the first vaccine or placebo injection. Here immunoSEQ multiplex PCR was the method, and the copy in TCRdb shows in-frame clones only, minus some. The sample holds about half a million clones, 80% to 90% seen once. This specimen was peripheral blood, taken in a trial of Ad26.COV2.S vaccine versus placebo. The receptors were gathered from a person between 18 and 59 years old who received the Ad26.COV2.S COVID-19 vaccine or a placebo.

This clone has a single count. This chain connects TRBV19 to TRBJ1-5, with D unclear. CDR3 length: 15 residues. The germline V gene encodes CDR1 LNHDA and CDR2 SQIVND (reference sequence). The V end was cut by 5 bases, the J end by 0 bases, with 11 bases between. CDR3 in DNA: TGTGCCAGTAGTTCCCCCTTGGATAGCAATCAGCCCCAGCATTTT. Amino acid sequence: CASSSPLDSNQPQHF.

The V call is TRBV3-1 (or the pseudogene TRBV3-2), the J call TRBJ2-1, with 7 nucleotides matching TRBD2. CDR3 size: 15 residues. Per the germline V gene, CDR1 is LGHDT and CDR2 is YNNKEL (reference sequence). V gave up 4 bases and J gave up 3 bases; unmatched junction bases: 6. The chain's CDR3 is CASSLQRGYYNEQFF. The CDR3 DNA reads as TGTGCCAGCAGCCTGCAGCGGGGTTACTACAATGAGCAGTTCTTC.

CDR3 coding DNA: TGTGCCAGCAGCTTAACCGGGATCCACGAGCAGTACTTC. Translation gives CASSLTGIHEQYF. The chain uses TRBV7-3 and TRBJ2-7, with a possible D match to TRBD2 (5 bases). From germline, CDR1 is SGHTA and CDR2 FQGTGA. The germline V and J ends were trimmed by 0 bases and 5 bases, with 8 bases remaining between them. The CDR3 has 13 amino acids.

This chain links TRBV18 with TRBJ1-4, with 7 bases identical to TRBD1. Per the germline V gene, CDR1 is KGHSH and CDR2 is LQKENI. V lost 6 bases to trimming and J lost 4 bases; unmatched junction nucleotides: 5. This CDR3 has 14 residues. DNA of the CDR3: TGTGCCAGCTCTTCGACAGGGAGTAATGAAAAACTGTTTTTT. Its protein is CASSSTGSNEKLFF.

The chain couples TRBV7-9 to TRBJ2-1; D perhaps matches TRBD1 (6 bases). V was cut by 5 bases and J by 16 bases, with 21 bases left in between. The CDR3 runs 13 residues. CDR1 is SEHNR and CDR2 is FQNEAQ in the germline V gene (reference sequence). Written as DNA, the CDR3 is TGTGCCAGCAGCCCCCTACGGGACAACCCCCTATTCTTC. Residues: CASSPLRDNPLFF.

This sequence joins TRBV7-8 and TRBJ2-2; TRBD2 aligns across 7 bases. Trimming cost V 1 base and J 7 bases; bases outside gene matches: 9. Germline V CDR1 and CDR2: SGHVS, FQNEAQ. CDR3 length: 16 amino acids. The CDR3 DNA reads as TGTGCCAGCAGCTTAGAGGGACTATCTTTTGGCGGGGAGCTGTTTTTT. Translating gives CASSLEGLSFGGELFF.

The J gene is TRBJ2-5, the V gene TRBV5-4, with TRBD1 matching 8 bases. V gave up 1 base and J gave up 6 bases; unmatched junction bases: 2. The CDR3 spans 13 residues. Germline V gene data show CDR1 as SGHNT and CDR2 as YYREEE (reference sequence). CDR3 DNA: TGTGCCAGCAGCTTGACAGGGGGAAAGACCCAGTACTTC. Translated: CASSLTGGKTQYF.

The CDR3 DNA follows: TGTGCCAGCACCTCGGGGCTAGCGGGGGGGGACGAGCAGTACTTC. It encodes CASTSGLAGGDEQYF. The chain has TRBV6-5 and TRBJ2-7, with TRBD2 matching 12 bases. The junction had 9 bases not matched to a gene; V was cut back by 7 bases and J by 5 bases. Germline-derived CDR1 and CDR2 are MNHEY and SVGAGI. This CDR3 comprises 15 residues.

The chain recombines TRBV7-9 with TRBJ2-6; D gene uncertain. The germline V gene has CDR1 SEHNR and CDR2 FQNEAQ (reference sequence). Trimming removed 1 base from V and 2 bases from J, with 6 bases in between. The CDR3 has 15 amino acids. The CDR3 DNA sequence: TGTGCCAGCAGCTTAGTCCCCACTGGGGCCAACGTCCTGACTTTC. This gives the protein CASSLVPTGANVLTF.

This chain links TRBV7-9 with TRBJ2-1, with TRBD2 matching over 7 bases. Trimming at V came to 6 bases and at J to 6 bases, leaving 11 bases not matched to a gene. Germline-derived CDR1 and CDR2 are SEHNR and FQNEAQ (reference sequence). This CDR3 is built from 15 residues. CDR3 DNA sequence: TGTGCCAGCAGGCGCCGGGACTACCGCCCCAATGAGCAGTTCTTC. As protein: CASRRRDYRPNEQFF.

The chain combines TRBV6-6 with TRBJ2-1; 10 bases map to TRBD1. Unmatched junction bases numbered 9, after V lost 7 bases and J lost 3 bases. The CDR3 is 16 residues long. Germline V gene data show CDR1 as MNHNY and CDR2 as SVGAGI (reference sequence). CDR3 sequence: CASTRNRDRGYNEQFF. The DNA of the CDR3 is TGTGCCAGCACCAGGAACCGGGACAGGGGCTACAATGAGCAGTTCTTC.

The V gene is TRBV9, the J gene TRBJ2-6; D unresolved. The CDR3 is 14 amino acids. Trimming cost V 4 bases and J 1 base, with 6 bases left between them. Germline CDR1 reads SGDLS; CDR2 reads YYNGEE. CDR3: CASSPSSGANVLTF. CDR3 nucleotides: TGTGCCAGCAGCCCCAGTTCTGGGGCCAACGTCCTGACTTTC.

CDR3 in DNA: TGTGCCAGCTCACCCGGGACACTGGAATCTGGAAACACCATATATTTT. This sequence encodes CASSPGTLESGNTIYF. This rearrangement joins TRBV18 to TRBJ1-3, with D possibly matching TRBD1 (6 bases). Deletions cut 3 bases from V and 1 base from J, with 13 bases between. CDR1 KGHSH and CDR2 LQKENI come from the germline V gene. The CDR3 runs to 16 residues.

This clone has only a few counts. The CDR3 is CASTGTQGNSPLHF. The CDR3 DNA reads as TGTGCCAGCACAGGCACCCAGGGAAATTCACCCCTCCACTTT. J is TRBJ1-6 and V is TRBV2; TRBD1 might be the D (5 bases). With 7 bases removed from V and 7 bases from J, the gap between germline ends came to 14 bases. Germline assignment: CDR1 SNHLY and CDR2 FYNNEI. The CDR3 loop spans 14 amino acids. Combining the CDR3 with reference TRBV2 and TRBJ1-6 gives the whole variable domain EPEVTQTPSHQVTQMGQEVILRCVPISNHLYFYWYRQILGQKVEFLVSFYNNEISEKSEIFDDQFSVERPDGSNFTLKIRSTKLEDSAMYFCASTGTQGNSPLHFGNGTRLTVT.

The V and J genes are TRBV20-1 and TRBJ2-3, with D hard to call. The CDR3 is 15 residues long. Trimming left V 3 bases short and J 2 bases short, with 15 bases between. Germline assignment: CDR1 DFQATT and CDR2 SNEGSKA (reference sequence). The CDR3 coding sequence is TGCAGTGCTAGTTTCAGGAGCACTAACACAGATACGCAGTATTTT. This sequence encodes CSASFRSTNTDTQYF.

The chain employs TRBV10-3 and TRBJ1-2; 12 bases are a match to TRBD1. CDR3 length equals 15 residues. Trimming removed 10 bases from V and 4 bases from J; junction bases left unmatched: 10. Germline values: CDR1 ENHRY, CDR2 SYGVKD. CDR3 residues: CATRDRGQGPYGYTF. The DNA for the CDR3 is TGTGCCACTCGGGACAGGGGGCAGGGCCCCTATGGCTACACCTTC.

The CDR3 DNA is TGCGCCAGCAGCTTGGGGACTAGCTACGAGACCCAGTACTTC. It specifies CASSLGTSYETQYF. The chain recombines TRBV5-1 with TRBJ2-5, with TRBD2 matching 8 bases. CDR3 length: 14 residues. Losses at the gene ends were 0 bases for V and 5 bases for J; bases not matched to a gene: 3. Germline CDR1 and CDR2: SGHRS and YFSETQ. The whole variable domain, remainder taken from reference TRBV5-1 and TRBJ2-5, is KAGVTQTPRYLIKTRGQQVTLSCSPISGHRSVSWYQQTPGQGLQFLFEYFSETQRNKGNFPGRFSGRQFSNSRSEMNVSTLELGDSALYLCASSLGTSYETQYFGPGTRLLVL.

The chain couples TRBV28 to TRBJ2-7; D tentatively fits TRBD1 or TRBD2 (6 bases each). Germline lookup yields CDR1 MDHEN and CDR2 SYDVKM. Trimming shortened V by 4 bases and J by 3 bases, and 16 bases separated the two germline ends. This CDR3 is built from 15 residues. The CDR3 DNA sequence: TGTGCCAGCAGTTGGGTGTTCGGGGGCAGCTACGAGCAGTACTTC. It yields the protein CASSWVFGGSYEQYF.

V is TRBV28 and J is TRBJ2-7, with unresolved D. This CDR3 has 14 residues. Trimming cost V 3 bases and J 0 bases, with 9 bases left between them. Germline V gene lookup returns CDR1 MDHEN and CDR2 SYDVKM. The CDR3 sequence: CASSFPGISYEQYF. The CDR3 DNA reads as TGTGCCAGCAGTTTTCCAGGCATCTCCTACGAGCAGTACTTC. The complete variable domain, with remaining parts taken from reference TRBV28 and TRBJ2-7, reads DVKVTQSSRYLVKRTGEKVFLECVQDMDHENMFWYRQDPGLGLRLIYFSYDVKMKEKGDIPEGYSVSREKKERFSLILESASTNQTSMYLCASSFPGISYEQYFGPGTRLTVT.

The chain joins TRBV7-8 to TRBJ2-7; 12 bases agree with TRBD1. The length of the CDR3 is 15 residues. The germline V gene encodes CDR1 SGHVS and CDR2 FQNEAQ. V dropped 4 bases and J dropped 7; count of bases not matched to a gene: 8. The CDR3 loop is CASSSLGQGAGEQYF. The DNA of the CDR3 is TGTGCCAGCAGCTCGTTGGGACAGGGGGCGGGGGAGCAGTACTTC. Full variable domain (outside the CDR3, taken from reference TRBV7-8 and TRBJ2-7): GAGVSQSPRYKVAKRGQDVALRCDPISGHVSLFWYQQALGQGPEFLTYFQNEAQLDKSGLPSDRFFAERPEGSVSTLKIQRTQQEDSAVYLCASSSLGQGAGEQYFGPGTRLTVT.

The chain carries TRBV9 and TRBJ2-1, with 11 nucleotides matching TRBD2. The V and J ends lost 4 bases and 4 bases, in that order; junction bases with no gene match: 7. CDR1 is SGDLS and CDR2 is YYNGEE in the germline V gene. The CDR3 is 16 residues long. The CDR3 DNA is TGTGCCAGCAGCTTCACCGGGACTAGCGGTTACAATGAGCAGTTCTTC. Translating gives CASSFTGTSGYNEQFF. The whole variable domain, remainder taken from reference TRBV9 and TRBJ2-1, is DSGVTQTPKHLITATGQRVTLRCSPRSGDLSVYWYQQSLDQGLQFLIQYYNGEERAKGNILERFSAQQFPDLHSELNLSSLELGDSALYFCASSFTGTSGYNEQFFGPGTRLTVL.

This clone was detected once. CDR3 nucleotides: TGTGCCAGAATCCAGACAGAGTTGGTTCCCTATGGCTACACCTTC. This sequence encodes CARIQTELVPYGYTF. This rearrangement joins TRBV2 to TRBJ1-2, with TRBD1 as a possible D gene (5 bases). The CDR3 spans 15 residues. The V end was cut by 9 bases, the J end by 4 bases, with 21 bases between. The germline V gene encodes CDR1 SNHLY and CDR2 FYNNEI.

The chain's CDR3 is CASRRGLTVQETQYF. The CDR3 DNA is TGTGCCAGTAGGCGAGGACTAACCGTTCAAGAGACCCAGTACTTC. The chain recombines TRBV19 with TRBJ2-5; tentatively, D is TRBD2 (6 bases). V dropped 6 bases and J dropped 2 bases, with 16 bases sitting between them. The germline V gene has CDR1 LNHDA and CDR2 SQIVND (reference sequence). The CDR3 is 15 residues long. The whole variable domain, filled in from reference TRBV19 and TRBJ2-5, reads DGGITQSPKYLFRKEGQNVTLSCEQNLNHDAMYWYRQDPGQGLRLIYYSQIVNDFQKGDIAEGYSVSREKKESFPLTVTSAQKNPTAFYLCASRRGLTVQETQYFGPGTRLLVL.